This TCR beta chain appears in the sequencing data of a study of OX40 agonist ivuxolimab in advanced cancers. At the level of the study: Age averaged around 60 years (range roughly 23 to 79), and 80% to 90% were male. One patient with hepatocellular carcinoma and two with cutaneous melanoma, three in all, had partial responses.

Only in-frame clones appear in the TCRdb table, and some are missing; sequencing was by immunoSEQ multiplex PCR. The sample yields roughly 92,000 clones, about 89% seen once. Study observations and caveats: CD8+ T cells averaged more expanded clones than CD4+.

Note on this clone: The antigen is unknown.

Peripheral blood came from all dose cohorts at three timepoints. CDR1 is MNHEY and CDR2 is SVGAGI in the germline V gene. CDR3 length: 14 residues. Trimming cost V 2 bases and J 4 bases, with 11 bases left between them. The gene calls are TRBV6-5 and TRBJ1-1, with TRBD1 as a possible D gene (6 bases). The source was CD4+ or CD8+ T cells sorted from blood, collected in a trial of the OX40 agonist ivuxolimab. This receptor was identified in an adult with an advanced solid tumor such as melanoma, head and neck, liver or kidney cancer. The CDR3 nucleotides read TGTGCCAGCAGTTACCTAATCAGGGGCACTGAAGCTTTCTTT. Translating gives CASSYLIRGTEAFF.